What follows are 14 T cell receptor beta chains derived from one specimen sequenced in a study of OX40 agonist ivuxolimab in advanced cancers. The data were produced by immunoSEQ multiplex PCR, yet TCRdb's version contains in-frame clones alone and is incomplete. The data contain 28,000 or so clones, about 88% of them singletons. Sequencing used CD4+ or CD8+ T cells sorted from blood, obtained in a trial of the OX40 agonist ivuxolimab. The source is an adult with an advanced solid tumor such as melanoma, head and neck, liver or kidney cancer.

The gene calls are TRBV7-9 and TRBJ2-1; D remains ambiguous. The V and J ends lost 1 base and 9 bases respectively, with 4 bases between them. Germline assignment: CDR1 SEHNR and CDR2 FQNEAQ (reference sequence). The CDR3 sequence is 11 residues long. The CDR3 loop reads CASSLGAEQFF. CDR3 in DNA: TGTGCCAGCAGCTTAGGGGCTGAGCAGTTCTTC.

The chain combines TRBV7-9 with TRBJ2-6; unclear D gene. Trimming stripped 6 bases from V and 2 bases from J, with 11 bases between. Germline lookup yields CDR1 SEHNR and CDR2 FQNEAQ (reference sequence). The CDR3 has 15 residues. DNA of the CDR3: TGTGCCAGCAGGACTCTCGAGGCTGGGGCCAACGTCCTGACTTTC. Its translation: CASRTLEAGANVLTF.

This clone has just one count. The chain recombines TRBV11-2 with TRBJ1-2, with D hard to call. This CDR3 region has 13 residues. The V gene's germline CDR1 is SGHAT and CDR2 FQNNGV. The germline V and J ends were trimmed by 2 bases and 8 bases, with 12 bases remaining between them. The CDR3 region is CASSLSRVGGYTF. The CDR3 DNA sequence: TGTGCCAGCAGCTTAAGTCGGGTGGGCGGCTACACCTTC.

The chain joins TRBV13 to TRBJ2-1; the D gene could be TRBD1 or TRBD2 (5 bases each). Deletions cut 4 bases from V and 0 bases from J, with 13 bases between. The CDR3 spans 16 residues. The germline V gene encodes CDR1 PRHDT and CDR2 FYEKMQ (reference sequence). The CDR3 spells CASSSSGTTSYNEQFF. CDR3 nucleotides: TGTGCCAGCAGCTCCTCCGGGACCACCTCCTACAATGAGCAGTTCTTC.

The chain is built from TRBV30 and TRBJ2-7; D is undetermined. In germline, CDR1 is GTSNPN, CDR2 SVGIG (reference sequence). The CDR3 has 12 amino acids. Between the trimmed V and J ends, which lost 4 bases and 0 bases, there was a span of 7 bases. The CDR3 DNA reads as TGTGCCTGGACGGATAACTCCTACGAGCAGTACTTC. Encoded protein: CAWTDNSYEQYF. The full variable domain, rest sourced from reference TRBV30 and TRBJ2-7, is SQTIHQWPATLVQPVGSPLSLECTVEGTSNPNLYWYRQAAGRGLQLLFYSVGIGQISSEVPQNLSASRPQDRQFILSSKKLLLSDSGFYLCAWTDNSYEQYFGPGTRLTVT.

The CDR3 spells CASNPRTGQETQYF. DNA of the CDR3: TGTGCCAGCAACCCTAGGACAGGACAAGAGACCCAGTACTTC. The V and J genes are TRBV6-6 and TRBJ2-5; 7 nucleotides line up with TRBD1. V dropped 7 bases and J dropped 2; count of bases not matched to a gene: 7. The CDR3 length is 14 residues. Germline V gene lookup returns CDR1 MNHNY and CDR2 SVGAGI (reference sequence).

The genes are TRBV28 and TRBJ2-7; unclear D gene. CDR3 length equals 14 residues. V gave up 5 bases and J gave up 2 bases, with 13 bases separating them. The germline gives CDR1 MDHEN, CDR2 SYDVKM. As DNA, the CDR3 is TGTGCCAGCAGTCGCAGTGAGAAGGCCTACGAGCAGTACTTC. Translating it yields CASSRSEKAYEQYF.

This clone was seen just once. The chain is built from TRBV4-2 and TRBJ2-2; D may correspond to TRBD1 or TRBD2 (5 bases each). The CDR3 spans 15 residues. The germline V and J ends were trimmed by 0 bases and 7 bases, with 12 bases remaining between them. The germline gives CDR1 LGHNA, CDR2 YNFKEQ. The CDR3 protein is CASSQEGPADGELFF. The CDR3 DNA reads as TGTGCCAGCAGCCAAGAGGGGCCAGCGGACGGGGAGCTGTTTTTT.

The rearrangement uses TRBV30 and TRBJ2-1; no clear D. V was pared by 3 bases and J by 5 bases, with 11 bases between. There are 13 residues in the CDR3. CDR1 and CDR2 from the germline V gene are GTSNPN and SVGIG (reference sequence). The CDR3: CAWSSDGDNEQFF. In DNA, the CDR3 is TGTGCCTGGAGCTCGGACGGAGACAATGAGCAGTTCTTC.

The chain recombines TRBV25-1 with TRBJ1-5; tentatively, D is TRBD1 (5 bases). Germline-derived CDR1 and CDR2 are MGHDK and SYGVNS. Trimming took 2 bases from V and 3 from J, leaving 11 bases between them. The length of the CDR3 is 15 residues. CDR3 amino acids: CASSEDSGLNQPQHF. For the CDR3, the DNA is TGTGCCAGCAGTGAAGACAGCGGCCTCAATCAGCCCCAGCATTTT.

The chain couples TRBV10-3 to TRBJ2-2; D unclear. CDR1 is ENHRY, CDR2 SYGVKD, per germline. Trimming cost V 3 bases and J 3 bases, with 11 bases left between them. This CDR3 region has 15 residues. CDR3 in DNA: TGTGCCATCAGTGATTATGAGTACGACACCGGGGAGCTGTTTTTT. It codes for CAISDYEYDTGELFF.

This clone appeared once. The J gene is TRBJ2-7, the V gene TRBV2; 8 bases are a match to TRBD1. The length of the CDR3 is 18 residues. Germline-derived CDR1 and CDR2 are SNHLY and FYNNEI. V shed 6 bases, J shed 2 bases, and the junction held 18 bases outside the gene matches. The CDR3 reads CASRGITTDRAIAYEQYF. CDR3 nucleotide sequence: TGTGCCAGCAGAGGAATAACAACGGACAGGGCGATAGCCTACGAGCAGTACTTC.

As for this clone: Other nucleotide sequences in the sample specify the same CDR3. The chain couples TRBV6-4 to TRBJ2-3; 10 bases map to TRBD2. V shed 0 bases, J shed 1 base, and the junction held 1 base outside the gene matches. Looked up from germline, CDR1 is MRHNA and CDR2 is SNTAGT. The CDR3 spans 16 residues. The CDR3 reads CASSDSGTSGTDTQYF. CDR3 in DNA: TGTGCCAGCAGTGACTCCGGGACTAGCGGCACAGATACGCAGTATTTT.

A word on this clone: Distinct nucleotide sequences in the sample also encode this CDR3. CDR3 bases: TGTGCCAGCAGCCATACCCCGTCTGGGGCCAACGTCCTGACTTTC. Its protein product is CASSHTPSGANVLTF. The chain joins TRBV7-9 to TRBJ2-6; D not certain. This CDR3 has 15 amino acids. The germline CDR1 and CDR2 sequences are SEHNR and FQNEAQ (reference sequence). The germline V and J ends were trimmed by 5 bases and 1 base, with 9 bases remaining between them.